These T cell receptor beta chains were read from a single sample in a study of early T cells in non-severe SARS-CoV-2 infection. TCRdb called the 5' RACE reads again in MiXCR, with one record for every CDR3 protein. The table includes tens of thousands of distinct CDR3 sequences, roughly 14% detected once. The sample was whole blood. The receptors were gathered from an adult who was a healthcare worker with PCR-confirmed SARS-CoV-2 infection or an uninfected control (not recorded which). CDR3s include the opening cysteine and the closing phenylalanine or tryptophan. A D gene is named only where the DNA matches it firmly. Size is stated for part of the rows, as once, few or many counts, or as a class when the clone is expanded.

>TRBV19|TRBJ2-1|many|TRBD2
CASTEFLAGVHNEQFF
TGTGCCAGTACCGAATTCCTAGCGGGAGTCCACAATGAGCAGTTCTTC
>TRBV30|TRBJ2-3|.|.
CAWSVVAYTDTQYF
TGTGCCTGGAGTGTTGTAGCGTACACAGATACGCAGTATTTT
>TRBV6-1|TRBJ2-1|many|.
CASNELAAYNEQFF
TGTGCCAGCAACGAGTTAGCGGCCTACAATGAGCAGTTCTTC
>TRBV12-3/TRBV12-4|TRBJ2-3|few|TRBD2
CASSFPTDWREGQADTQYF
TGTGCCAGCAGTTTCCCCACCGATTGGCGGGAGGGCCAGGCAGATACGCAGTATTTT
>TRBV24-1|TRBJ1-2|few|.
CATSAIGFGYTF
TGTGCCACCAGCGCGATAGGATTTGGCTACACCTTC
>TRBV7-9|TRBJ1-3|once|.
CASSFQGSSGNTIYF
TGTGCCAGCAGCTTCCAGGGAAGCTCTGGAAACACCATATATTTT
>TRBV7-6|TRBJ2-1|few|TRBD2
CASSPGLAGGGEQFF
TGTGCCAGCAGTCCTGGACTAGCGGGAGGCGGTGAGCAGTTCTTC
>TRBV4-1|TRBJ1-2|few|TRBD1
CASSQGQGARGYTF
TGCGCCAGCAGCCAAGGGCAGGGGGCGAGGGGCTACACCTTC
>TRBV12-3/TRBV12-4|TRBJ2-7|few|TRBD1
CASSRTGGIYEQYF
TGTGCCAGCAGCCGGACAGGGGGGATCTACGAGCAGTACTTC
>TRBV2|TRBJ2-3|.|.
CASSVRGSSTDTQYF
TGTGCCAGCAGTGTAAGAGGATCCTCCACGGATACGCAGTATTTT
>TRBV28|TRBJ1-2|.|TRBD1
CASSLAAGGDGYTF
TGTGCCAGCAGTTTAGCGGCAGGGGGTGATGGCTACACCTTC
>TRBV20-1|TRBJ2-1|few|TRBD2
CSAATLAGMSYNEQFF
TGCAGTGCTGCGACTCTAGCGGGAATGTCCTACAATGAGCAGTTCTTC
>TRBV5-1|TRBJ2-5|.|.
CASSTFSGVGQETQYF
TGCGCCAGCAGCACTTTTTCGGGAGTGGGCCAAGAGACCCAGTACTTC
>TRBV2|TRBJ2-7|.|TRBD2
CASSGQAGGAYEQYF
TGTGCCAGCAGTGGTCAAGCGGGGGGCGCGTACGAGCAGTACTTC
>TRBV6-1|TRBJ2-3|.|.
CASRSTYPNTDTQYF
TGTGCCAGCAGGTCGACTTACCCTAATACAGATACGCAGTATTTT
>TRBV19|TRBJ2-1|few|TRBD2
CASSGERDGSYNEQFF
TGTGCCAGTAGTGGGGAGCGGGACGGCTCCTACAATGAGCAGTTCTTC
>TRBV12-3/TRBV12-4|TRBJ1-3|.|.
CASRLTGISIYF
TGTGCCAGCAGACTAACGGGAATTTCCATATATTTT
>TRBV30|TRBJ1-6|few|.
CAWSVWRGGSPLHF
TGTGCCTGGAGTGTATGGCGCGGTGGGTCACCCCTCCACTTT
>TRBV29-1|TRBJ1-2|.|.
CSVERGLNYGYTF
TGCAGCGTTGAACGGGGATTAAACTATGGCTACACCTTC
>TRBV24-1|TRBJ2-1|.|.
CATGDGTQHEQFF
TGTGCCACCGGAGACGGGACCCAGCATGAGCAGTTCTTC
>TRBV7-9|TRBJ1-1|.|.
CASTPNGRNTEAFF
TGTGCCAGCACACCCAACGGACGGAACACTGAAGCTTTCTTT
>TRBV12-3/TRBV12-4|TRBJ2-1|few|.
CASSFLTASSSYNEQFF
TGTGCCAGCAGTTTCTTGACGGCGTCCAGCTCCTACAATGAGCAGTTCTTC
>TRBV15|TRBJ2-1|.|TRBD2
CATSRGLAGGGQFF
TGTGCCACCAGCAGAGGACTAGCGGGGGGAGGGCAGTTCTTC
>TRBV19|TRBJ2-1|.|TRBD2
CASSIDKPAGVLNEQFF
TGTGCCAGTAGTATAGATAAACCAGCGGGAGTTTTAAATGAGCAGTTCTTC
>TRBV18|TRBJ1-5|.|TRBD1
CASSPAQGEQPQHF
TGTGCCAGCTCACCAGCACAGGGGGAACAGCCCCAGCATTTT
>TRBV30|TRBJ2-7|few|TRBD1
CAWSTPTGGYEQYF
TGTGCCTGGAGTACACCGACAGGGGGCTACGAGCAGTACTTC
>TRBV29-1|TRBJ2-1|many|TRBD1
CSVQQGGRYNEQFF
TGCAGCGTTCAACAGGGGGGAAGGTACAATGAGCAGTTCTTC
>TRBV7-3|TRBJ1-2|.|.
CASSSIPAWGPYGYTF
TGTGCCAGCAGCTCTATACCCGCATGGGGGCCCTATGGCTACACCTTC
>TRBV7-3|TRBJ2-2|.|.
CASSPRRDTGELFF
TGTGCCAGCAGCCCTCGACGGGACACCGGGGAGCTGTTTTTT
>TRBV29-1|TRBJ2-2|.|.
CSAKGGTGELFF
TGCAGCGCAAAGGGTGGGACCGGGGAGCTGTTTTTT
>TRBV7-9|TRBJ2-1|few|.
CASSPGAPPHEQFF
TGTGCCAGCAGCCCAGGGGCCCCCCCCCATGAGCAGTTCTTC
>TRBV28|TRBJ1-4|few|.
CASSLVRDIIPTNEKLFF
TGTGCCAGCAGTTTAGTGCGGGACATCATCCCGACTAATGAAAAACTGTTTTTT
>TRBV7-9|TRBJ2-4|.|TRBD1
CASSLLNAGGNIQYF
TGTGCCAGCAGCTTACTGAACGCAGGGGGTAACATTCAGTACTTC
>TRBV7-9|TRBJ1-1|.|TRBD1
CASSLSIRQGWITEAFF
TGTGCCAGCAGCTTGTCTATCCGACAGGGATGGATCACTGAAGCTTTCTTT
>TRBV28|TRBJ1-1|many|TRBD1
CASTQRRDSYFF
TGTGCCAGCACTCAACGCCGGGACAGTTATTTCTTT
>TRBV9|TRBJ1-3|.|.
CASSVGPGNAGNTIYF
TGTGCCAGCAGCGTAGGTCCAGGAAACGCTGGAAACACCATATATTTT
>TRBV20-1|TRBJ2-3|.|TRBD2
CSARGILGTSGSQDTQYF
TGCAGTGCTAGAGGGATACTTGGGACTAGCGGGAGCCAAGATACGCAGTATTTT
>TRBV7-2|TRBJ2-1|many|TRBD2
CASSLLAADYNEQFF
TGTGCCAGCAGCTTACTAGCGGCAGACTACAATGAGCAGTTCTTC
>TRBV7-2|TRBJ1-1|many|TRBD1
CASSLGGQGGGTEAFF
TGTGCCAGCAGCTTAGGCGGACAGGGCGGGGGGACTGAAGCTTTCTTT
>TRBV29-1|TRBJ1-1|.|.
CSVVGAGSGTEAFF
TGCAGCGTTGTCGGCGCAGGGTCGGGCACTGAAGCTTTCTTT
>TRBV20-1|TRBJ2-7|few|TRBD2
CSADGGMSSYEQYF
TGCAGTGCTGACGGGGGGATGAGCTCCTACGAGCAGTACTTC
>TRBV20-1|TRBJ1-1|.|.
CSARAPTGVNTEAFF
TGCAGTGCTAGAGCCCCGACAGGAGTGAACACTGAAGCTTTCTTT
>TRBV7-9|TRBJ1-5|few|TRBD1
CASSSTGEPQHF
TGTGCCAGCAGCTCCACAGGGGAACCCCAGCATTTT
>TRBV12-3/TRBV12-4|TRBJ1-1|.|TRBD1
CASSLSTGGWTEAFF
TGTGCCAGCAGTTTAAGTACAGGGGGTTGGACTGAAGCTTTCTTT
>TRBV9|TRBJ2-3|many|.
CASSVSGGEDDTQYF
TGTGCCAGCAGCGTATCCGGGGGAGAGGACGATACGCAGTATTTT
>TRBV20-1|TRBJ2-1|many|.
CSAYQLAASTNEQFF
TGCAGTGCTTATCAACTAGCCGCTTCTACCAATGAGCAGTTCTTC
>TRBV27|TRBJ1-6|.|.
CASSPVQVPYNSPLHF
TGTGCCAGCAGCCCGGTCCAGGTGCCCTATAATTCACCCCTCCACTTT
>TRBV29-1|TRBJ1-1|.|TRBD1
CSVAGQVIEAFF
TGCAGCGTCGCGGGACAGGTTATTGAAGCTTTCTTT
>TRBV6-5|TRBJ2-7|many|.
CAVGSAVTYEQYF
TGTGCCGTAGGGAGCGCAGTTACCTACGAGCAGTACTTC
>TRBV9|TRBJ2-3|few|TRBD2
CASSLHAGTSGGEGTQYF
TGTGCCAGCAGCCTCCACGCCGGGACTAGCGGGGGGGAGGGTACGCAGTATTTT
>TRBV7-9|TRBJ2-2|many|.
CASIPPANTGELFF
TGTGCCAGCATCCCCCCCGCGAACACCGGGGAGCTGTTTTTT
>TRBV29-1|TRBJ1-5|.|.
CSAMDRGTQHF
TGCAGCGCTATGGACCGAGGGACCCAGCATTTT
>TRBV27|TRBJ1-5|few|.
CASSLGVDSNQPQHF
TGTGCCAGCAGTTTGGGGGTAGATAGCAATCAGCCCCAGCATTTT
>TRBV19|TRBJ2-2|few|.
CASSPSLVGELFF
TGTGCCAGTAGTCCGTCTTTAGTCGGGGAGCTGTTTTTT
>TRBV7-9|TRBJ2-7|.|.
CASSRPASYEQYF
TGTGCCAGCAGCCGCCCTGCTTCCTACGAGCAGTACTTC
>TRBV5-1|TRBJ2-7|.|.
CASSFNRGGTTTYEQYF
TGCGCCAGCAGCTTTAACCGCGGCGGAACGACTACCTACGAGCAGTACTTC
>TRBV7-9|TRBJ2-5|few|.
CASSLGVRGQETQYF
TGTGCCAGCAGCTTAGGGGTGCGGGGCCAAGAGACCCAGTACTTC
>TRBV7-6|TRBJ2-2|.|TRBD2
CASSSYRGTSGTGELFF
TGTGCCAGCAGCTCCTACCGCGGGACTAGCGGGACCGGGGAGCTGTTTTTT
>TRBV20-1|TRBJ1-2|few|TRBD1
CSADTGGGYGYTF
TGCAGTGCTGATACAGGGGGCGGCTATGGCTACACCTTC
>TRBV20-1|TRBJ2-3|.|TRBD2
CSAFRDYTDTQYF
TGCAGTGCCTTCAGGGACTACACAGATACGCAGTATTTT